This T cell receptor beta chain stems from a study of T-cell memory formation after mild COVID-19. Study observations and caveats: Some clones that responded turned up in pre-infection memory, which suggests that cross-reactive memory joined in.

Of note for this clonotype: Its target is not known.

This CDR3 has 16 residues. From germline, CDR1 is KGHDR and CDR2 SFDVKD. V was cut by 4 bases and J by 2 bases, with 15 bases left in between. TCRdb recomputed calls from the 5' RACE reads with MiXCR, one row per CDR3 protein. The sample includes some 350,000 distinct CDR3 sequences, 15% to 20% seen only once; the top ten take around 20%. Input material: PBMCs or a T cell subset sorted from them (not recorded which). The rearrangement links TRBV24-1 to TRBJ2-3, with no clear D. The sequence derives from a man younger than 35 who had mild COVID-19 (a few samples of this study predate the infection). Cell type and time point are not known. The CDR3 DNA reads TGTGCCACCAGTGACACCACGTACGGTTACACAGATACGCAGTATTTT. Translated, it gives CATSDTTYGYTDTQYF.